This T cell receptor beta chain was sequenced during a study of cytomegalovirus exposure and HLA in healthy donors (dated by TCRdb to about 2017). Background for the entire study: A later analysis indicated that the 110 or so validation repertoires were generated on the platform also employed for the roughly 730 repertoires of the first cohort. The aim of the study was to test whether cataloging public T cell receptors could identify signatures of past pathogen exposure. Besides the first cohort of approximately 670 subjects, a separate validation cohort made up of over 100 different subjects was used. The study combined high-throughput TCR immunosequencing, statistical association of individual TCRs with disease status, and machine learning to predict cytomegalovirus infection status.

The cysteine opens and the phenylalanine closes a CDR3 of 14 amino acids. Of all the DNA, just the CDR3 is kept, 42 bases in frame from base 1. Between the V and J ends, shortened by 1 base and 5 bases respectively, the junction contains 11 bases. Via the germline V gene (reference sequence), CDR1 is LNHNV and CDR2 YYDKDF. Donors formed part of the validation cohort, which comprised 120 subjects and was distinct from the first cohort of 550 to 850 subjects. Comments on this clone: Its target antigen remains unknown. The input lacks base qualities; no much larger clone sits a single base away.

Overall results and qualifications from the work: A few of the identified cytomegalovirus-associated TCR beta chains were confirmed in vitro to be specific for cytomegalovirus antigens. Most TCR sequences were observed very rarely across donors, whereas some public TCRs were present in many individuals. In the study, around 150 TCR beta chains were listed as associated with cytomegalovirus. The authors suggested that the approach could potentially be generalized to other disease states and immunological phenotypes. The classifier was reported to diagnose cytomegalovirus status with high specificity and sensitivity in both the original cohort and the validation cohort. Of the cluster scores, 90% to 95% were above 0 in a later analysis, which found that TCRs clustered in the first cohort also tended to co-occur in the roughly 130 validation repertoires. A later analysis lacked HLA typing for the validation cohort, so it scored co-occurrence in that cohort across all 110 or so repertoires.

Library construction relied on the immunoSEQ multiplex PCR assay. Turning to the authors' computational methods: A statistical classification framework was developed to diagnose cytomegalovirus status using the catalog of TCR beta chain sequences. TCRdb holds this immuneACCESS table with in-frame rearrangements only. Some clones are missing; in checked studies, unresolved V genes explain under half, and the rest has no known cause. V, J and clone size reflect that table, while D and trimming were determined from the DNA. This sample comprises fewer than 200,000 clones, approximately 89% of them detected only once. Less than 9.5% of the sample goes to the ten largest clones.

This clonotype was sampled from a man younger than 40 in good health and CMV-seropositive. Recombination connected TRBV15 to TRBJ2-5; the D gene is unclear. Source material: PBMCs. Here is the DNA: TGTGCCACCAGCAGAGTCTTAGGCCAGGAGACCCAGTACTTC. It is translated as CATSRVLGQETQYF.